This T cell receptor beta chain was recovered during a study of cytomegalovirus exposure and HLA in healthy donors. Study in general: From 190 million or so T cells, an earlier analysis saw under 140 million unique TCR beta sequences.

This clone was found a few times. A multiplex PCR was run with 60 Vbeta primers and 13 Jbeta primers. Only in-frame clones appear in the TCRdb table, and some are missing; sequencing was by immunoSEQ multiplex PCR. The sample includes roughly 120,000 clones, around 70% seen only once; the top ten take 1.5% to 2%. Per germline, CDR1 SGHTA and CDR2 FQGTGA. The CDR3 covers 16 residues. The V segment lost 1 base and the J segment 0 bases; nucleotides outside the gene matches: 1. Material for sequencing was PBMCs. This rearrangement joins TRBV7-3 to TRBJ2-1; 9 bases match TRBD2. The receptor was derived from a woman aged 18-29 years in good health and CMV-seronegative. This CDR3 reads CASSLISGGSYNEQFF. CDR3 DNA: TGTGCCAGCAGCTTAATTAGCGGGGGCTCCTACAATGAGCAGTTCTTC.